Shown below are 23 T cell receptor beta chains from a single sample sequenced in a study of blood T cell repertoires in COVID-19 (dated by TCRdb to the early 2020s). Libraries were constructed by the immunoSEQ multiplex PCR assay. TCRdb retrieved this table from immuneACCESS and kept in-frame rearrangements only. Not all clones are present; in checked studies, unresolved V genes account for under half, and no reason is known for the remainder. The table for this sample lists fewer than 300,000 clones; around four fifths of them were counted only once. The ten largest clones take up 4.5% to 7% of the sample. Source material: peripheral blood. These receptor sequences come from a man older than 75 with acute or convalescent COVID-19.

The rearrangement links TRBV28 to TRBJ2-6; no reliable D call. Deletions cut 10 bases from V and 0 bases from J, with 4 bases between. The CDR3 spans 12 residues. Germline CDR1 and CDR2: MDHEN and SYDVKM. CDR3 loop: CATYSGANVLTF. In nucleotides, the CDR3 is TGTGCCACCTACTCTGGGGCCAACGTCCTGACTTTC.

The chain has TRBV27 and TRBJ2-2; perhaps TRBD1 as D (6 bases). Per germline, CDR1 MNHEY and CDR2 SMNVEV (reference sequence). Trimming took off 6 bases at V and 2 bases at J, with 13 bases between the two ends. This CDR3 has 15 amino acids. CDR3 in amino acids: CASSYRTVNTGELFF. In DNA, the CDR3 is TGTGCCAGCAGCTACCGGACAGTCAACACCGGGGAGCTGTTTTTT.

The CDR3 loop is CASSLRDSFLNTEAFF. CDR3 bases: TGTGCCAGCAGTTTACGGGACAGTTTTTTAAACACTGAAGCTTTCTTT. The chain joins TRBV27 to TRBJ1-1; the match to TRBD1 covers 7 bases. Germline trimming cut 2 bases from V and 2 bases from J; bases unmatched to any gene: 8. The CDR3 is 16 amino acids. CDR1 is MNHEY, CDR2 SMNVEV, per germline (reference sequence).

This clone was recorded only once. V gene TRBV2 combines with J gene TRBJ1-5; 9 bases agree with TRBD1. This CDR3 region has 15 residues. V lost 6 bases, J lost 6 bases, and 9 bases stayed unmatched. Germline CDR1 reads SNHLY; CDR2 reads FYNNEI. The CDR3 DNA sequence: TGTGCCAGCAGGGGGGACAGGGCGGCCGGTCAGCCCCAGCATTTT. Amino acid sequence: CASRGDRAAGQPQHF.

The V gene is TRBV7-6, the J gene TRBJ1-1; 7 bases agree with TRBD1. In germline, CDR1 is SGHVS, CDR2 FNYEAQ. The CDR3 consists of 15 residues. Trimming cost V 0 bases and J 4 bases; bases outside gene matches: 5. CDR3 nucleotides: TGTGCCAGCAGCTTAGCATACAGGGGAGGCACTGAAGCTTTCTTT. It codes for CASSLAYRGGTEAFF.

The rearrangement joins TRBV11-2 to TRBJ2-3; TRBD2 matches at 8 bases. V was pared by 4 bases and J by 0 bases, with 6 bases of the junction left unmatched. The germline gives CDR1 SGHAT, CDR2 FQNNGV. The CDR3 extends over 16 amino acids. CDR3 protein: CASSWNSGISTDTQYF. The CDR3 DNA reads TGTGCCAGCAGCTGGAATAGCGGGATAAGCACAGATACGCAGTATTTT.

This chain links TRBV5-1 with TRBJ2-2; possible D gene TRBD1, 6 bases. The CDR3 spans 15 residues. Germline CDR1 and CDR2: SGHRS and YFSETQ. Trimming removed 3 bases from V and 4 bases from J, with 13 bases in between. The CDR3: CASSSRGDSTGELFF. In DNA form, the CDR3 reads TGCGCCAGCAGCTCCAGGGGCGATAGCACCGGGGAGCTGTTTTTT.

The rearrangement joins TRBV6-1 to TRBJ2-5, with TRBD2 as a possible D gene (7 bases). Trimming took 0 bases from V and 5 from J, leaving 10 bases between them. The CDR3 is 14 residues long. The germline V gene encodes CDR1 MNHNS and CDR2 SASEGT. In DNA, the CDR3 is TGTGCCAGCAGTGAAGCGGGGGGGCCTGAGACCCAGTACTTC. This translates into CASSEAGGPETQYF.

Only a few counts were recorded for this clone. The chain employs TRBV5-1 and TRBJ2-2; 7 bases line up with TRBD1. Germline trimming cut 5 bases from V and 4 bases from J; bases unmatched to any gene: 11. The CDR3 length is 16 residues. Germline CDR1 and CDR2: SGHRS and YFSETQ. DNA of the CDR3: TGCGCCAGCAGTACAACAACAGGGGTTATCACCGGGGAGCTGTTTTTT. This sequence encodes CASSTTTGVITGELFF. The full variable domain, its missing parts supplied by reference TRBV5-1 and TRBJ2-2, is KAGVTQTPRYLIKTRGQQVTLSCSPISGHRSVSWYQQTPGQGLQFLFEYFSETQRNKGNFPGRFSGRQFSNSRSEMNVSTLELGDSALYLCASSTTTGVITGELFFGEGSRLTVL.

The chain carries TRBV25-1 and TRBJ1-5, with D maybe TRBD1 (5 bases). The germline V gene has CDR1 MGHDK and CDR2 SYGVNS. The CDR3 extends over 14 amino acids. V was shortened by 4 bases and J by 3 bases, with 10 bases between the two germline ends. CDR3 sequence reads: CASSVPGSNQPQHF. The DNA for the CDR3 is TGTGCCAGCAGTGTCCCAGGGTCCAATCAGCCCCAGCATTTT.

V and J are TRBV5-1 and TRBJ1-2, with 7 bases that match TRBD1. Germline-derived CDR1 and CDR2 are SGHRS and YFSETQ. The V segment lost 3 bases and the J segment 0 bases; nucleotides outside the gene matches: 8. This CDR3 comprises 16 residues. The CDR3 DNA reads TGCGCCAGCAGCTCGCGGAGACAGGGAACTAACTATGGCTACACCTTC. This codes for CASSSRRQGTNYGYTF. Variable domain in full (rest from reference TRBV5-1 and TRBJ1-2): KAGVTQTPRYLIKTRGQQVTLSCSPISGHRSVSWYQQTPGQGLQFLFEYFSETQRNKGNFPGRFSGRQFSNSRSEMNVSTLELGDSALYLCASSSRRQGTNYGYTFGSGTRLTVV.

The chain joins TRBV28 to TRBJ1-4, with 10 bases identical to TRBD1. With 6 bases clipped from V and 6 bases from J, the junction kept 7 bases outside the gene matches. This CDR3 is built from 15 residues. Germline loops: CDR1 MDHEN, CDR2 SYDVKM. In nucleotides, the CDR3 is TGTGCCAGCAGCTCGGGGACAGGGGTAGATGAAAAACTGTTTTTT. Translating gives CASSSGTGVDEKLFF.

This chain connects TRBV3-1 (or the pseudogene TRBV3-2) to TRBJ2-3; maybe TRBD1 (6 bases). The CDR3 length is 13 residues. Germline assignment: CDR1 LGHDT and CDR2 YNNKEL (reference sequence). The V and J ends lost 1 base and 6 bases respectively, with 8 bases between them. The CDR3 bases are TGTGCCAGCAGCCAAGGAAGGGGGGATACGCAGTATTTT. This translates into CASSQGRGDTQYF.

The genes are TRBV3-1 (or the pseudogene TRBV3-2) and TRBJ1-2; 11 positions agree with TRBD1. CDR1 LGHDT and CDR2 YNNKEL come from the germline V gene (reference sequence). The V and J ends lost 3 bases and 7 bases, in that order; junction bases with no gene match: 7. The CDR3 covers 15 residues. CDR3 DNA sequence: TGTGCCAGCAGCCATTCGGACAGGGGGCCATCTGGCTACACCTTC. Its translation is CASSHSDRGPSGYTF.

The genes are TRBV19 and TRBJ2-1; 10 bases align to TRBD2. V was pared by 5 bases and J by 6 bases, with 4 bases of the junction left unmatched. The CDR3 runs 14 residues. Per germline, CDR1 LNHDA and CDR2 SQIVND (reference sequence). In DNA form, the CDR3 reads TGTGCCAGTAGTTACGAGCGGGAGGGCAATGAGCAGTTCTTC. Protein sequence: CASSYEREGNEQFF. Together with reference TRBV19 and TRBJ2-1, the CDR3 gives the full variable domain: DGGITQSPKYLFRKEGQNVTLSCEQNLNHDAMYWYRQDPGQGLRLIYYSQIVNDFQKGDIAEGYSVSREKKESFPLTVTSAQKNPTAFYLCASSYEREGNEQFFGPGTRLTVL.

The chain joins TRBV28 to TRBJ2-1; 9 bases match TRBD2. The CDR3 covers 15 residues. CDR1 MDHEN and CDR2 SYDVKM come from the germline V gene. The V and J ends lost 2 bases and 3 bases, in that order; junction bases with no gene match: 2. In nucleotides, the CDR3 is TGTGCCAGCAGTTTAGGCGGGGGGGGCTACAATGAGCAGTTCTTC. Protein product: CASSLGGGGYNEQFF.

This clone turned up a few times. This rearrangement joins TRBV30 to TRBJ1-5, with TRBD1 matching 11 bases. The CDR3 runs 13 residues. V shed 5 bases, J shed 6 bases, and the junction held 3 bases outside the gene matches. Germline V gene sequence: CDR1 GTSNPN, CDR2 SVGIG (reference sequence). CDR3 sequence: CAWGQGARQPQHF. CDR3 DNA sequence: TGTGCCTGGGGACAGGGGGCGCGTCAGCCCCAGCATTTT.

The J gene is TRBJ2-3, the V gene TRBV7-2, with 7 bases matching TRBD2. The length of the CDR3 is 15 residues. Germline loops: CDR1 SGHTA, CDR2 FQGNSA. The V segment lost 5 bases and the J segment 4 bases; nucleotides outside the gene matches: 9. The chain's CDR3 is CASSPQRGMADTQYF. The CDR3 nucleotides read TGTGCCAGCAGCCCCCAGCGGGGTATGGCAGATACGCAGTATTTT.

This clone came up a few times. The chain uses TRBV27 and TRBJ2-3; a possible D gene is TRBD2 (5 bases). CDR1 is MNHEY and CDR2 is SMNVEV in the germline V gene (reference sequence). V was shortened by 9 bases and J by 1 base, with 11 bases between the two germline ends. The CDR3 sequence is 13 residues long. CDR3 region: CASCRAGTDTQYF. The CDR3 DNA is TGTGCCAGTTGTCGAGCGGGCACAGATACGCAGTATTTT.

V usage is TRBV19 and J usage is TRBJ1-2; no definite D call. The CDR3 totals 12 residues. Germline assignment: CDR1 LNHDA and CDR2 SQIVND (reference sequence). Trimming shortened V by 6 bases and J by 0 bases, and 5 bases separated the two germline ends. The CDR3 spells CASRRANYGYTF. CDR3 nucleotide sequence: TGTGCCAGTAGGCGGGCTAACTATGGCTACACCTTC.

This clone has ten or more counts. The rearrangement joins TRBV7-9 to TRBJ2-7, with 7 positions matching TRBD2. This CDR3 comprises 12 residues. The germline V gene has CDR1 SEHNR and CDR2 FQNEAQ (reference sequence). Trimming took 8 bases from V and 2 from J; bases not matched to a gene: 3. The CDR3 DNA reads TGTGCCAGCCAGGGAGGGCCCTACGAGCAGTACTTC. As protein: CASQGGPYEQYF.

V is TRBV7-6 and J is TRBJ2-1, with 7 nucleotides matching TRBD2. The CDR3 is 19 residues long. Germline V gene sequence: CDR1 SGHVS, CDR2 FNYEAQ. Trimming cost V 1 base and J 5 bases; bases outside gene matches: 17. CDR3 in amino acids: CASSLGLLEPSRGDNEQFF. In DNA form, the CDR3 reads TGTGCCAGCAGCTTAGGTCTCCTAGAGCCATCTCGGGGGGACAATGAGCAGTTCTTC.

This chain uses TRBV6-5 with TRBJ1-1; D unclear. Trimming took 5 bases from V and 1 from J, leaving 5 bases between them. The CDR3 spans 12 residues. The germline CDR1 and CDR2 sequences are MNHEY and SVGAGI. The CDR3 sequence: CASSLRNTEAFF. Written as DNA, the CDR3 is TGTGCCAGCAGTCTTAGGAACACTGAAGCTTTCTTT.